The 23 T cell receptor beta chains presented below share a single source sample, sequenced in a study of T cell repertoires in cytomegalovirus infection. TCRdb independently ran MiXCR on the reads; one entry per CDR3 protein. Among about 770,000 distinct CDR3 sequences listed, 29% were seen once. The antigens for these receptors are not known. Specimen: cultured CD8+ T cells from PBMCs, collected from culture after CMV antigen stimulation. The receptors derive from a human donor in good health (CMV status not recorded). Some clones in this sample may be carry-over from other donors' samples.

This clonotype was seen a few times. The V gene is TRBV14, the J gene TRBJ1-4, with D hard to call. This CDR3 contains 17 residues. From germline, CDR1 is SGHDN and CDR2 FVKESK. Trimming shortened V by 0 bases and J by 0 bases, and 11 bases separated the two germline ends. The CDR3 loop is CASSQDSPWATNEKLFF. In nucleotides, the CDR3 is TGTGCCAGCAGCCAAGATAGCCCCTGGGCAACTAATGAAAAACTGTTTTTT.

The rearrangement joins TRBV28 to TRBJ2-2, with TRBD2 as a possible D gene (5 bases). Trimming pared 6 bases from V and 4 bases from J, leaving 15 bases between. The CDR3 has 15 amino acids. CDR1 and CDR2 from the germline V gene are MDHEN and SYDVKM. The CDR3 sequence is CASRYFFAGTGELFF. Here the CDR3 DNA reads TGTGCCAGCAGGTACTTCTTCGCGGGCACCGGGGAGCTGTTTTTT.

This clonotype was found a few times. CDR3 coding DNA: TGTGCCAGCAGCGCGGGACCGCGGAACACTGAAGCTTTCTTT. As protein: CASSAGPRNTEAFF. The chain is built from TRBV13 and TRBJ1-1; possible D gene TRBD1, 5 bases. Per germline, CDR1 PRHDT and CDR2 FYEKMQ (reference sequence). V was clipped by 5 bases and J by 1 base, with 11 bases between them. This CDR3 contains 14 residues.

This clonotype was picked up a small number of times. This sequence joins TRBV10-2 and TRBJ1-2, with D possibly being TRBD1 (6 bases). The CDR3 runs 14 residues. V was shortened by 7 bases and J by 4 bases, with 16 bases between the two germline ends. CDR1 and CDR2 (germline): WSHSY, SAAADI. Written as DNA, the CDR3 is TGCGCCAGCACCGAGGGGGGGCTTCGCTATGGCTACACCTTC. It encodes CASTEGGLRYGYTF.

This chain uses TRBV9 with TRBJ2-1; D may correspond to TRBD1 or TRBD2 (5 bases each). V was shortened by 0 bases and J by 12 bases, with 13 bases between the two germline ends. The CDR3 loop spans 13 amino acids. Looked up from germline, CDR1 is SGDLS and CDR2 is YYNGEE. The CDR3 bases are TGTGCCAGCAGCGTAGAGGGTGGGGGTGTGCAGTTCTTC. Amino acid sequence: CASSVEGGGVQFF.

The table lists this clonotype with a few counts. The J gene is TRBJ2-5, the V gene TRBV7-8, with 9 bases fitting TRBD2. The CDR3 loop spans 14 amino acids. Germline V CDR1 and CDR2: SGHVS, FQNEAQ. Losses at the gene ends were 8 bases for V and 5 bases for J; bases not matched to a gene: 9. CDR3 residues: CASLLAGIEETQYF. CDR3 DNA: TGTGCCAGCTTGCTAGCGGGGATAGAGGAGACCCAGTACTTC. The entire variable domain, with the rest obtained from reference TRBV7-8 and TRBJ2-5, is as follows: GAGVSQSPRYKVAKRGQDVALRCDPISGHVSLFWYQQALGQGPEFLTYFQNEAQLDKSGLPSDRFFAERPEGSVSTLKIQRTQQEDSAVYLCASLLAGIEETQYFGPGTRLLVL.

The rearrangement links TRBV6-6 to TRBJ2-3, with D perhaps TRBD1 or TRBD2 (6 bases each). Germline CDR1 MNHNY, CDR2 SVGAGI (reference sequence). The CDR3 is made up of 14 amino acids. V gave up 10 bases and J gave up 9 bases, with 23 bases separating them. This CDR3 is CATQLGGPAGTQYF. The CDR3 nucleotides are TGTGCCACCCAACTCGGGGGCCCGGCCGGGACGCAGTATTTT.

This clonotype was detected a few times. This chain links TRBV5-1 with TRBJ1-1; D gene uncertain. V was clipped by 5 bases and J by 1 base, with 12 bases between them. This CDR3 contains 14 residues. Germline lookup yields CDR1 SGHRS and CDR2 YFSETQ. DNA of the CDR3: TGCGCCAGCAGTATGTATACTGCGAACACTGAAGCTTTCTTT. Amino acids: CASSMYTANTEAFF.

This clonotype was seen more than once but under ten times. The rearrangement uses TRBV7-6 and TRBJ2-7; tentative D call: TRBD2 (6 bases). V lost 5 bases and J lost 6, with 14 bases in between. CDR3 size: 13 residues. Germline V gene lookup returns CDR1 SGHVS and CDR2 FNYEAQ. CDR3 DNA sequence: TGTGCCAGCAGCCTGGGGGGACTCTCCGAGCAGTACTTC. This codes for CASSLGGLSEQYF.

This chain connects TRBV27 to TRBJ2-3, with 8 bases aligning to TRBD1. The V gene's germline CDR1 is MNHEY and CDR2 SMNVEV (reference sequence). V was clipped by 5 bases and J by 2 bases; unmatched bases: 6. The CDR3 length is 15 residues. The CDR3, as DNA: TGTGCCAGCAGTATGGACAGGGATATCACAGATACGCAGTATTTT. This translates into CASSMDRDITDTQYF.

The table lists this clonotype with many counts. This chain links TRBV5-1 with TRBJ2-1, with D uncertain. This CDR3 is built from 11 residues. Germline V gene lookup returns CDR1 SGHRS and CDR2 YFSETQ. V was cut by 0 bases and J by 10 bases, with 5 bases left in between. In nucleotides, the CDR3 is TGCGCCAGCAGCTTGGGGTGGGAGCAGTTCTTC. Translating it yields CASSLGWEQFF. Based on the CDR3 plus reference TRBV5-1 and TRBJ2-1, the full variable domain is KAGVTQTPRYLIKTRGQQVTLSCSPISGHRSVSWYQQTPGQGLQFLFEYFSETQRNKGNFPGRFSGRQFSNSRSEMNVSTLELGDSALYLCASSLGWEQFFGPGTRLTVL.

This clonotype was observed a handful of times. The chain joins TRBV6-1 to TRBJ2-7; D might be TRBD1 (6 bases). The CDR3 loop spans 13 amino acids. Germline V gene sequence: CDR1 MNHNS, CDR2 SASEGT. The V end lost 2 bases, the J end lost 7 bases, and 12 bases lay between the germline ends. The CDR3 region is CASSEIERGEQYV. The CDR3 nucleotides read TGTGCCAGCAGTGAAATTGAAAGGGGGGAGCAGTACGTC.

CDR3 region: CASINPGQTANYGYTF. CDR3 nucleotide sequence: TGTGCCAGCATTAACCCGGGACAGACAGCTAACTATGGCTACACCTTC. This chain connects TRBV11-2 to TRBJ1-2; 7 bases match TRBD1. Germline lookup yields CDR1 SGHAT and CDR2 FQNNGV. The CDR3 is 16 amino acids. Trimming at V came to 7 bases and at J to 0 bases, leaving 11 bases not matched to a gene. Full variable domain (outside the CDR3, taken from reference TRBV11-2 and TRBJ1-2): EAGVAQSPRYKIIEKRQSVAFWCNPISGHATLYWYQQILGQGPKLLIQFQNNGVVDDSQLPKDRFSAERLKGVDSTLKIQPAKLEDSAVYLCASINPGQTANYGYTFGSGTRLTVV.

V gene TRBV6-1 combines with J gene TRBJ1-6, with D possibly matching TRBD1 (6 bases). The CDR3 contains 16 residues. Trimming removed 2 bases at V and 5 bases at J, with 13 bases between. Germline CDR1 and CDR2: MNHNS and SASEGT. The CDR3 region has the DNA TGTGCCAGCAGTGAAACAGGGCTAGGAAATAATTCACCCCTCCACTTT. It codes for CASSETGLGNNSPLHF.

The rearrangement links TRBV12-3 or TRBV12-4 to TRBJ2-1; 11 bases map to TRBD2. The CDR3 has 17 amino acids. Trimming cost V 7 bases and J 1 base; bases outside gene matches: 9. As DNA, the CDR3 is TGTGCCAGCATAGGTAGCGGGGGGGATCATTCCTACAATGAGCAGTTCTTC. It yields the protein CASIGSGGDHSYNEQFF.

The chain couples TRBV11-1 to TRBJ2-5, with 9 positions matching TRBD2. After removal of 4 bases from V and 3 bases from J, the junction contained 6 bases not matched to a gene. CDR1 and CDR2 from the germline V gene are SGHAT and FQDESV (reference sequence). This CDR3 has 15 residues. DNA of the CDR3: TGTGCCAGCAGCTCCCTGAGCGGGGGGAAAGAGACCCAGTACTTC. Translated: CASSSLSGGKETQYF.

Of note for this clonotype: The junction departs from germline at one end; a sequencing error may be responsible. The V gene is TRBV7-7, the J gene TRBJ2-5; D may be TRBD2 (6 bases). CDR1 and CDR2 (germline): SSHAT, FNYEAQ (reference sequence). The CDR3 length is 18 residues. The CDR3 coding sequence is TGTGCTAGCAGCTTAGGCGGGACGGCACGGTTAGGGGAAGAGACCCAGTACTTC. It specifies CASSLGGTARLGEETQYF. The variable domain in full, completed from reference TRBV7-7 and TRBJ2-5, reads GAGVSQSPRYKVTKRGQDVTLRCDPISSHATLYWYQQALGQGPEFLTYFNYEAQPDKSGLPSDRFSAERPEGSISTLTIQRTEQRDSAMYRCASSLGGTARLGEETQYFGPGTRLLVL.

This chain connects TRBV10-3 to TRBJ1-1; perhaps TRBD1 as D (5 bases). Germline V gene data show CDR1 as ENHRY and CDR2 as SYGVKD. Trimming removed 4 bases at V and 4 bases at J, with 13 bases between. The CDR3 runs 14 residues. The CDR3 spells CAISGDGGFTEAFF. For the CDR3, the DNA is TGTGCCATCAGTGGGGACGGTGGATTCACTGAAGCTTTCTTT.

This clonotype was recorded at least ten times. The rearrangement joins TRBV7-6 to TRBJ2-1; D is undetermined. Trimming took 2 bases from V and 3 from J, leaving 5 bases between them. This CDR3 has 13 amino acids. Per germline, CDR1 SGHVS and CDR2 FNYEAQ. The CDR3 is CASSLNLYNEQFF. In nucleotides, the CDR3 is TGTGCCAGCAGCTTAAATCTCTACAATGAGCAGTTCTTC.

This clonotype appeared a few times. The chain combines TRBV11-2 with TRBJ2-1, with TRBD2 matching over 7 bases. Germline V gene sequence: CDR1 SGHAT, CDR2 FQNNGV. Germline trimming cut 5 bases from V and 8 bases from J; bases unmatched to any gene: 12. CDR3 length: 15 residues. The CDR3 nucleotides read TGTGCCAGCAGCCCAGCGGGGTCCAGTATGTATGAGCAGTTCTTC. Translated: CASSPAGSSMYEQFF. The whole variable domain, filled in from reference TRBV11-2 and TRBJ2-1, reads EAGVAQSPRYKIIEKRQSVAFWCNPISGHATLYWYQQILGQGPKLLIQFQNNGVVDDSQLPKDRFSAERLKGVDSTLKIQPAKLEDSAVYLCASSPAGSSMYEQFFGPGTRLTVL.

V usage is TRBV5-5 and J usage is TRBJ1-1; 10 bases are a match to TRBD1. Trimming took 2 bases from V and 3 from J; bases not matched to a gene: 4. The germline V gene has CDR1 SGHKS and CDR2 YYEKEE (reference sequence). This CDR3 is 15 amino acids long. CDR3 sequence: CASSFNGQGDTEAFF. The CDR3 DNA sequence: TGTGCCAGCAGCTTCAACGGACAGGGGGACACTGAAGCTTTCTTT.

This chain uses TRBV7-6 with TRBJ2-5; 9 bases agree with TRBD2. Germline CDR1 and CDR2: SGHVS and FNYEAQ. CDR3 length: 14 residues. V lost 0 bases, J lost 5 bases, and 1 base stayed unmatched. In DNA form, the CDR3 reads TGTGCCAGCAGCTTAGCGGCGGGGGGGGAGACCCAGTACTTC. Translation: CASSLAAGGETQYF.

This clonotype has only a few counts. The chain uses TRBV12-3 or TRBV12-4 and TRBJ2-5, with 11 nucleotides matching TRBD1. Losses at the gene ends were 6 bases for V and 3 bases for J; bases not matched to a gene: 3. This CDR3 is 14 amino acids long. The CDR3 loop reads CASSWDRGKETQYF. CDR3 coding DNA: TGTGCCAGCAGCTGGGACAGGGGGAAAGAGACCCAGTACTTC.